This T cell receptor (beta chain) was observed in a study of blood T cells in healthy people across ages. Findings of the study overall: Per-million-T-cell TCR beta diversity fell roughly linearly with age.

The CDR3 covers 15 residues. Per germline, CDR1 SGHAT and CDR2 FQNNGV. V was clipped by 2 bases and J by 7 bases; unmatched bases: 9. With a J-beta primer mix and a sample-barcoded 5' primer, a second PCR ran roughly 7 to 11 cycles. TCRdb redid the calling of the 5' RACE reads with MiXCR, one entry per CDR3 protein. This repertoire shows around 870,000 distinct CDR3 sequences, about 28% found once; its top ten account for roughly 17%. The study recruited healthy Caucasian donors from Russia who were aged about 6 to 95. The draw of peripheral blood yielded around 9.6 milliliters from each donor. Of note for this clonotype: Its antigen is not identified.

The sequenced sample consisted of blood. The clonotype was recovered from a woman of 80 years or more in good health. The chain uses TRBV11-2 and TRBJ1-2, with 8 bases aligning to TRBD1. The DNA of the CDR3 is TGTGCCAGCAGCTTAAGGTTCGAGACAGGGGCTGGCTACACCTTC. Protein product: CASSLRFETGAGYTF. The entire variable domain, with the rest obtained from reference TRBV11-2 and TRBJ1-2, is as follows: EAGVAQSPRYKIIEKRQSVAFWCNPISGHATLYWYQQILGQGPKLLIQFQNNGVVDDSQLPKDRFSAERLKGVDSTLKIQPAKLEDSAVYLCASSLRFETGAGYTFGSGTRLTVV.